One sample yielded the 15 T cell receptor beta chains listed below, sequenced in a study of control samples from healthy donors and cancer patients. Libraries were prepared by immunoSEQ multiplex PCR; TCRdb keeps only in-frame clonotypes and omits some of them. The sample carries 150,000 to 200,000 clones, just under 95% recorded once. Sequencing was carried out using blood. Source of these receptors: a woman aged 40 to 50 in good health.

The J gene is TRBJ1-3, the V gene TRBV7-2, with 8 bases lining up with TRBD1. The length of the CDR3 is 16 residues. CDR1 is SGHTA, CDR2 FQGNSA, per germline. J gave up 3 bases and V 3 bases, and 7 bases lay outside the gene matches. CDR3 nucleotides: TGTGCCAGCAGCTTTCTCCAGGGGGCAGTTGGAAACACCATATATTTT. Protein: CASSFLQGAVGNTIYF.

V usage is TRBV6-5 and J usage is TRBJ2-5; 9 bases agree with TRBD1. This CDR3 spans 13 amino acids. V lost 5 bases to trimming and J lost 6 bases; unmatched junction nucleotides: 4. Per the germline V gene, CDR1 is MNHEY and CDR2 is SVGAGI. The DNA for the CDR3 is TGTGCCAGCAGTACAGGGGGCGCGAAGACCCAGTACTTC. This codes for CASSTGGAKTQYF.

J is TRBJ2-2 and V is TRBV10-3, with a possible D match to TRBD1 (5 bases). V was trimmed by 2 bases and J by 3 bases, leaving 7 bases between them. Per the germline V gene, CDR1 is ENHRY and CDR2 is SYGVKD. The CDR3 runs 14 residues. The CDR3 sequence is CAISEGAYTGELFF. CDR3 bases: TGTGCCATCAGTGAGGGGGCTTACACCGGGGAGCTGTTTTTT.

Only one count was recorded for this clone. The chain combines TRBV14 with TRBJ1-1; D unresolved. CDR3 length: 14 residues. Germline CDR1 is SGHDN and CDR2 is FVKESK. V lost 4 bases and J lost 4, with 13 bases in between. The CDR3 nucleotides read TGTGCCAGCAGCCCAGGACGGATTATCACTGAAGCTTTCTTT. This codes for CASSPGRIITEAFF.

The CDR3 is CASSQQLPIYTEAFF. CDR3 coding DNA: TGCGCCAGCAGCCAACAACTCCCCATCTACACTGAAGCTTTCTTT. The chain employs TRBV4-3 and TRBJ1-1; D gene uncertain. The CDR3 has 15 amino acids. V gave up 2 bases and J gave up 3 bases, with 13 bases separating them. Germline V gives CDR1 LGHNA, CDR2 YSLEER.

CDR3 sequence (DNA): TGTGCCAGCTCGCGCGGACAGGGAAACACTGAAGCTTTCTTT. This translates into CASSRGQGNTEAFF. This chain links TRBV18 with TRBJ1-1; 8 bases match TRBD1. The CDR3 runs 14 residues. Germline loops: CDR1 KGHSH, CDR2 LQKENI. The junction had 5 bases not matched to a gene; V was cut back by 6 bases and J by 2 bases.

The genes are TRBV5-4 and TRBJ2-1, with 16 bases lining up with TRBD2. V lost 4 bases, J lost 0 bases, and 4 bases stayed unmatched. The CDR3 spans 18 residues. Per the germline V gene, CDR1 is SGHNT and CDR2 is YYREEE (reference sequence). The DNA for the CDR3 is TGTGCCAGCAGCCGGGGACTAGCGGGGGGGAGCTCCTACAATGAGCAGTTCTTC. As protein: CASSRGLAGGSSYNEQFF.

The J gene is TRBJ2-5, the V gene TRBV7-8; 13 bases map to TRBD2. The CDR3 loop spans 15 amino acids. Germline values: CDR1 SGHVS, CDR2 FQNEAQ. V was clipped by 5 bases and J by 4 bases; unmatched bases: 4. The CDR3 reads CASSARLAGGETQYF. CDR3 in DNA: TGTGCCAGCAGCGCCCGACTAGCGGGGGGAGAGACCCAGTACTTC.

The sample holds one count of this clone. For the CDR3, the DNA is TGTGCCAGCAGCTTAGCTGGGGAAAACACTGAAGCTTTCTTT. Translating gives CASSLAGENTEAFF. The chain joins TRBV7-2 to TRBJ1-1; D not certain. This CDR3 region has 14 residues. Germline loops: CDR1 SGHTA, CDR2 FQGNSA. The V end lost 0 bases, the J end lost 2 bases, and 7 bases lay between the germline ends.

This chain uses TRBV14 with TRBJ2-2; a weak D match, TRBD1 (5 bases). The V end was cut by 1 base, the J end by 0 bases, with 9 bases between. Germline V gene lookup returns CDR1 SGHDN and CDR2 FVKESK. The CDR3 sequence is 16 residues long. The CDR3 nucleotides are TGTGCCAGCAGCCAAGCACTGACAGCGAACACCGGGGAGCTGTTTTTT. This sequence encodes CASSQALTANTGELFF.

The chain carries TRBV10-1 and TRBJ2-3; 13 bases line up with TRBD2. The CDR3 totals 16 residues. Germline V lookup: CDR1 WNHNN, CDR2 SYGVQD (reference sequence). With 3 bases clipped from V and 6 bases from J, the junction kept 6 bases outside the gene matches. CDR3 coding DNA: TGCGCCAGCAGTGACCGGACTAGCGGGAGATACGATACGCAGTATTTT. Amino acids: CASSDRTSGRYDTQYF.

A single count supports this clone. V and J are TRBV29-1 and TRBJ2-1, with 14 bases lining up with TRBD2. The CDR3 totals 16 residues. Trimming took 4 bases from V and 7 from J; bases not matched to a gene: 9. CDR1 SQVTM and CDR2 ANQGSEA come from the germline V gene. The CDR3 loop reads CSVAGTSGSGTNEQFF. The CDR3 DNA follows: TGCAGCGTTGCTGGGACTAGCGGGAGCGGTACGAATGAGCAGTTCTTC.

The CDR3 DNA follows: TGTGCCAGTAGAGTAGGGGGTAATGGGGAGACCCAGTACTTC. Translated: CASRVGGNGETQYF. The chain combines TRBV19 with TRBJ2-5, with a weak D call TRBD1 (6 bases). The CDR3 is 14 residues long. V lost 6 bases and J lost 5, with 16 bases in between. CDR1 LNHDA and CDR2 SQIVND come from the germline V gene (reference sequence).

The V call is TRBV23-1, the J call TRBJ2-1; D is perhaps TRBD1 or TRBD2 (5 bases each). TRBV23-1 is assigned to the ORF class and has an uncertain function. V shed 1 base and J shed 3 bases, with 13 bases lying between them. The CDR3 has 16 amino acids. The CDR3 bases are TGCGCCAGCAGTCAATTCAGGGAGAGGGACTACAATGAGCAGTTCTTC. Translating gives CASSQFRERDYNEQFF.

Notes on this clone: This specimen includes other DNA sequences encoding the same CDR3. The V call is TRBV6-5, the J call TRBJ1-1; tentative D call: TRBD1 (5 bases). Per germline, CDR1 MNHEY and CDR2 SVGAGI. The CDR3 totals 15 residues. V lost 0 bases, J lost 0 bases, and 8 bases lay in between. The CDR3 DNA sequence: TGTGCCAGCAGTTACTCCAAAGGGGTGAACACTGAAGCTTTCTTT. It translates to CASSYSKGVNTEAFF.